This T cell receptor beta chain was captured by sequencing in a study of T cell responses to AZD1222 COVID-19 vaccine. Study conclusions and caveats: Unmutated variant regions are reportedly the target of nearly half of TCRs that are spike-specific. Possibly, clonal diversity was underestimated; donors were largely white British and included more females. Recipients of two AZD1222 doses showed rising Spike-specific TCR breadth and depth. At 160-218 and 743-854, vaccine-associated CD4 TCRs were dominant, and they spanned spike.

Germline loops: CDR1 LNHDA, CDR2 SQIVND (reference sequence). The junction had 23 bases not matched to a gene; V was cut back by 7 bases and J by 6 bases. This CDR3 spans 19 amino acids. The table came from immunoSEQ multiplex PCR; TCRdb's copy has only in-frame clones and leaves some out. There are roughly 150,000 clones in the sample; roughly 90% occur only once, and 2.5% to 4% lies in the top ten. A word on this clone: Antigen: not known.

The TCR was taken from an adult who received the AZD1222 COVID-19 vaccine. The sample was peripheral blood, taken 28 days after the second AZD1222 dose. The V and J genes are TRBV19 and TRBJ2-2; 7 bases line up with TRBD2. The CDR3 spells CASTKGRERYVGRAGELFF. Written as DNA, the CDR3 is TGTGCCAGTACCAAAGGGCGGGAGCGGTATGTGGGGAGAGCCGGGGAGCTGTTTTTT.